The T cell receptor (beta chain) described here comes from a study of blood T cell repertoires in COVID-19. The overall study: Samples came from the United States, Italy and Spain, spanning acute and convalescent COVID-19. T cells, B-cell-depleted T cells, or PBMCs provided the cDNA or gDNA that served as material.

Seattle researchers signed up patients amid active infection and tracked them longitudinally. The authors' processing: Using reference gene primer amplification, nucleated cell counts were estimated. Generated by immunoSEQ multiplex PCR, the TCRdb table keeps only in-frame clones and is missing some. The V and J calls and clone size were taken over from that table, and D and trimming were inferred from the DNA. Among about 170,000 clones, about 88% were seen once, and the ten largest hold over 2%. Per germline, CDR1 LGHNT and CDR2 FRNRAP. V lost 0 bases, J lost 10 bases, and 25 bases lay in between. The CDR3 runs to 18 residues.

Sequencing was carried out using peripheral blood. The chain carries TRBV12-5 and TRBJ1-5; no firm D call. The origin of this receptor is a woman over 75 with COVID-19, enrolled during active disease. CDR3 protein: CASGLVLKRAHCWEPQHF. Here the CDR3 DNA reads TGTGCTAGTGGTTTGGTACTTAAGAGGGCCCACTGTTGGGAACCCCAGCATTTT.